This TCR beta chain is from a study of blood T cell repertoires in COVID-19. Study context: There were acute and convalescent COVID-19 samples, and they came from the United States, Italy and Spain. Sample material is recorded as cDNA or gDNA derived from T cells, B-cell-depleted T cells, or PBMCs.

Participants in the exposed group had met a COVID-19 case in the 2 weeks before joining the study. The V gene lost 2 bases and the J gene lost 3 bases, with 10 bases spanning the gap. Germline CDR1 ENHRY, CDR2 SYGVKD. This CDR3 contains 15 residues. Per the authors' pipeline: Nucleated cell counts were estimated from reference gene primer amplification. The repertoire was sequenced with immunoSEQ multiplex PCR; TCRdb's copy has only in-frame clones and lacks some. V and J calls and clone size are as listed in that table; D and trimming were resolved from the DNA. The sample includes over 250,000 clones, approximately 82% of them seen just once.

The rearrangement joins TRBV10-3 to TRBJ2-2, with D perhaps TRBD1 (5 bases). The sequence was collected from a man between 40 and 49 years old who had been exposed to COVID-19. Sequencing was carried out using PBMCs or T cells enriched from blood (not recorded which). In DNA form, the CDR3 reads TGTGCCATCAGTGAGAAGGGGCCAGACACCGGGGAGCTGTTTTTT. Translation: CAISEKGPDTGELFF.